This T cell receptor (beta chain) originates from a study of blood T cells in healthy people across ages. Primers used in a second PCR of about 6 to 11 cycles were a sample-barcoded 5' primer and a J-beta primer mix. One entry per CDR3 protein, called by TCRdb with MiXCR from the 5' RACE reads. The top ten hold 28% of the sample, which has approximately 830,000 distinct CDR3 sequences, roughly 60% seen once. This clonotype was picked up a small number of times. The V and J ends lost 5 bases and 2 bases, in that order; junction bases with no gene match: 4. Germline V gene lookup returns CDR1 SEHNR and CDR2 FQNEAQ (reference sequence). CDR3 length: 14 residues.

Sequences were obtained from blood. The clonotype comes from a young man in good health. The rearrangement joins TRBV7-9 to TRBJ2-3; the match to TRBD1 covers 7 bases. The CDR3 DNA is TGTGCCAGCAGCCCGGGACAGATCACAGATACGCAGTATTTT. This codes for CASSPGQITDTQYF.